The 10 T cell receptor beta chains presented below share a single source sample, sequenced in a study of Graves' ophthalmopathy and Graves' hyperthyroidism. RNA transcripts were the source from which TCR beta CDR3 regions were amplified. Second-round multiplex PCR came after a first-round RT-PCR that employed HTBI primers. TCRdb re-derived calls from the multiplex PCR reads in MiXCR, one entry per CDR3 protein. Of under 350,000 distinct CDR3 sequences listed, under 20% are singletons. Specimen: peripheral blood. The source of these receptors is an adult man with Graves' ophthalmopathy.

This clonotype was seen at least ten times. V usage is TRBV12-3 or TRBV12-4 and J usage is TRBJ1-5; TRBD1 might be the D (5 bases). V lost 3 bases and J lost 1, with 10 bases in between. This CDR3 spans 15 amino acids. The CDR3: CASSLRGGSNQPQHF. CDR3 DNA sequence: TGTGCCAGCAGTTTGCGGGGGGGGAGCAATCAGCCCCAGCATTTT.

This clonotype was seen a few times. The chain links TRBV5-1 to TRBJ1-3; 9 bases match TRBD1. Germline V gene sequence: CDR1 SGHRS, CDR2 YFSETQ. The CDR3 loop spans 15 amino acids. The J segment lost 3 bases and the V segment lost 3 bases, leaving 4 bases of the junction unmatched. The CDR3 sequence is CASSSQGAFGNTIYF. The CDR3 coding sequence is TGCGCCAGCAGCTCACAGGGGGCGTTTGGAAACACCATATATTTT.

This clonotype was observed at least ten times. The V call is TRBV5-1, the J call TRBJ2-7; D is unclear. The CDR3 is made up of 14 amino acids. In germline, CDR1 is SGHRS, CDR2 YFSETQ. V lost 0 bases, J lost 1 base, and 8 bases lay in between. The CDR3 DNA reads TGCGCCAGCAGCTTGGACAGCGTATCCTACGAGCAGTACTTC. Amino acids: CASSLDSVSYEQYF.

Many counts were recorded for this clonotype. This chain connects TRBV19 to TRBJ2-5; no clear D. Germline CDR1 reads LNHDA; CDR2 reads SQIVND (reference sequence). The CDR3 extends over 14 amino acids. Trimming stripped 1 base from V and 9 bases from J, with 15 bases between. The CDR3 loop is CASSIGDGAGPQYF. CDR3 bases: TGTGCCAGTAGTATAGGCGACGGTGCCGGGCCCCAGTACTTC. Combining the CDR3 with reference TRBV19 and TRBJ2-5 gives the whole variable domain DGGITQSPKYLFRKEGQNVTLSCEQNLNHDAMYWYRQDPGQGLRLIYYSQIVNDFQKGDIAEGYSVSREKKESFPLTVTSAQKNPTAFYLCASSIGDGAGPQYFGPGTRLLVL.

This clonotype was seen ten or more times. The chain couples TRBV28 to TRBJ2-7, with D possibly being TRBD1 (6 bases). V lost 3 bases and J 3 bases, leaving 9 bases between the germline ends. Germline CDR1 is MDHEN and CDR2 is SYDVKM. This CDR3 contains 13 residues. The CDR3 region is CASSFTRGYEQYF. CDR3 sequence (DNA): TGTGCCAGCAGTTTTACCAGGGGCTACGAGCAGTACTTC.

The J gene is TRBJ1-3, the V gene TRBV18; D is possibly TRBD1 (5 bases). Trimming took off 6 bases at V and 0 bases at J, with 24 bases between the two ends. This CDR3 region has 19 residues. Germline V gives CDR1 KGHSH, CDR2 LQKENI. CDR3 residues: CASSLFGAGTESSGNTIYF. CDR3 DNA: TGTGCCAGCTCCCTCTTCGGAGCGGGGACGGAAAGCTCTGGAAACACCATATATTTT. The full variable domain, rest sourced from reference TRBV18 and TRBJ1-3, is NAGVMQNPRHLVRRRGQEARLRCSPMKGHSHVYWYRQLPEEGLKFMVYLQKENIIDESGMPKERFSAEFPKEGPSILRIQQVVRGDSAAYFCASSLFGAGTESSGNTIYFGEGSWLTVV.

This clonotype was observed at least ten times. The J gene is TRBJ1-2, the V gene TRBV7-2; 10 nucleotides line up with TRBD1. This CDR3 has 12 amino acids. V trimming: 7 bases; J trimming: 7 bases; junction bases outside the gene matches: 3. CDR1 and CDR2 from the germline V gene are SGHTA and FQGNSA. CDR3 DNA: TGTGCCAGCAAAGACAGGGGGCTTGGCTACACCTTC. As protein: CASKDRGLGYTF.

The rearrangement links TRBV28 to TRBJ2-7; D ambiguous. Germline V gene data show CDR1 as MDHEN and CDR2 as SYDVKM. This CDR3 has 14 residues. V lost 7 bases and J 7 bases, leaving 20 bases between the germline ends. CDR3 region: CASTHPARGREQYF. DNA for the CDR3: TGTGCCAGCACCCACCCAGCCCGAGGTCGGGAGCAGTACTTC.

The chain has TRBV28 and TRBJ2-7; perhaps D is TRBD1 or TRBD2 (5 bases each). In germline, CDR1 is MDHEN, CDR2 SYDVKM. V lost 4 bases and J lost 2, with 12 bases in between. This CDR3 comprises 14 residues. The CDR3 DNA reads as TGTGCCAGCAGTTCCACGGGGCGAACCTACGAGCAGTACTTC. Translated, it gives CASSSTGRTYEQYF. The full variable domain, its missing parts supplied by reference TRBV28 and TRBJ2-7, is DVKVTQSSRYLVKRTGEKVFLECVQDMDHENMFWYRQDPGLGLRLIYFSYDVKMKEKGDIPEGYSVSREKKERFSLILESASTNQTSMYLCASSSTGRTYEQYFGPGTRLTVT.

This clonotype was seen many times. V gene TRBV20-1 combines with J gene TRBJ1-5, with TRBD1 identical over 7 bases. From germline, CDR1 is DFQATT and CDR2 SNEGSKA (reference sequence). The J segment lost 0 bases and the V segment lost 0 bases, leaving 5 bases of the junction unmatched. The CDR3 runs to 16 residues. As DNA, the CDR3 is TGCAGTGCTAGAGAAGCGACAGGGCATAGCAATCAGCCCCAGCATTTT. It specifies CSAREATGHSNQPQHF.